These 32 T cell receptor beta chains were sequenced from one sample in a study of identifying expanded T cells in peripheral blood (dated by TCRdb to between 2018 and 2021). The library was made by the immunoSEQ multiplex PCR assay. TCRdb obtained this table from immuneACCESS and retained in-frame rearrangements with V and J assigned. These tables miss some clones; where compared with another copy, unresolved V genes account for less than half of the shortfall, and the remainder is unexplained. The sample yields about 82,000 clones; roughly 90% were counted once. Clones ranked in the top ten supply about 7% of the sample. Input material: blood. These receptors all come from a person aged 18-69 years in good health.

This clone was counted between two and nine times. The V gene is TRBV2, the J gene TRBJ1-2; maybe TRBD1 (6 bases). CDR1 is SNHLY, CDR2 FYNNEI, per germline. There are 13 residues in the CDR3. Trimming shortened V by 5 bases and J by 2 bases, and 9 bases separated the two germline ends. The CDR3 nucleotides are TGTGCCAGCAGTTCCACAGGGAACTATGGCTACACCTTC. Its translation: CASSSTGNYGYTF. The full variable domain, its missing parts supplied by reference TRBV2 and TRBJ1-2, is EPEVTQTPSHQVTQMGQEVILRCVPISNHLYFYWYRQILGQKVEFLVSFYNNEISEKSEIFDDQFSVERPDGSNFTLKIRSTKLEDSAMYFCASSSTGNYGYTFGSGTRLTVV.

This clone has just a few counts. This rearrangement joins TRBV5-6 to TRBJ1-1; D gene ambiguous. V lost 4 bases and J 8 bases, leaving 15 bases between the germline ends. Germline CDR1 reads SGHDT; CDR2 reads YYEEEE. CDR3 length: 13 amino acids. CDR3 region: CASSTVAGTEAFF. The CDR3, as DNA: TGTGCCAGCAGCACTGTGGCAGGTACCGAAGCTTTCTTT.

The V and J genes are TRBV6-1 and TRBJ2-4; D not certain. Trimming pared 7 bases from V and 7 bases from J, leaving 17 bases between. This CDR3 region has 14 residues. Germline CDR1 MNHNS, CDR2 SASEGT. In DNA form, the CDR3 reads TGTGCCAGCAACCATCGTGGGGTGGGGAACATTCAGTACTTC. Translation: CASNHRGVGNIQYF.

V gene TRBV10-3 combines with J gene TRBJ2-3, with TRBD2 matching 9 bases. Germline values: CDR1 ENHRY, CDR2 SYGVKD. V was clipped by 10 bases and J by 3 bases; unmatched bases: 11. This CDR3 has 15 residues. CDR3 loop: CATTAAGGLTDTQYF. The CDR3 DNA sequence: TGTGCCACAACGGCGGCGGGAGGGCTGACAGATACGCAGTATTTT.

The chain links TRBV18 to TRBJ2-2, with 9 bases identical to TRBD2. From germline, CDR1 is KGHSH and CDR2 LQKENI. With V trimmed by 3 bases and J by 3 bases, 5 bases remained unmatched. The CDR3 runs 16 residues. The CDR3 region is CASSPTTSGYTGELFF. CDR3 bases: TGTGCCAGCTCACCTACGACTAGCGGCTACACCGGGGAGCTGTTTTTT.

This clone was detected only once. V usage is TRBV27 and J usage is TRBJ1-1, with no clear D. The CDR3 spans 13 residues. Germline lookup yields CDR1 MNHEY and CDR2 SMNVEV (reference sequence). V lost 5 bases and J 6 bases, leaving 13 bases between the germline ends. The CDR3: CASSALGWSEAFF. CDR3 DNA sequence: TGTGCCAGCAGTGCCTTAGGGTGGTCTGAAGCTTTCTTT.

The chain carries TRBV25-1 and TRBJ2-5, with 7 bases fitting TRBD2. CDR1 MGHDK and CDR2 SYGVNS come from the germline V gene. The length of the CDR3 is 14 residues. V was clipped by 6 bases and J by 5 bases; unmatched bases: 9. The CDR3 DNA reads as TGTGCCAGCAGGTTGGGCGGGAGAAGGGAGACCCAGTACTTC. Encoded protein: CASRLGGRRETQYF. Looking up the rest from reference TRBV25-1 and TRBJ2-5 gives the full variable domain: EADIYQTPRYLVIGTGKKITLECSQTMGHDKMYWYQQDPGMELHLIHYSYGVNSTEKGDLSSESTVSRIRTEHFPLTLESARPSHTSQYLCASRLGGRRETQYFGPGTRLLVL.

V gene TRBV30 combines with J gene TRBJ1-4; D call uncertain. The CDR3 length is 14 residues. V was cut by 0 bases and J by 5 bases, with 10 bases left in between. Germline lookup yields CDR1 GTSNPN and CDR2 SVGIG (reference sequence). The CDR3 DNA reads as TGTGCCTGGAGTGTCGGCGGAAACAATGAAAAACTGTTTTTT. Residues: CAWSVGGNNEKLFF.

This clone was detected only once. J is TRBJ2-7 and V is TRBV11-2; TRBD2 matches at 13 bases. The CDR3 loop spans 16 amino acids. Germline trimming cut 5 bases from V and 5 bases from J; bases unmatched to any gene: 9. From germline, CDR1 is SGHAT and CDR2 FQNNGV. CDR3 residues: CASSPYGLAGANEQYF. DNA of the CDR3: TGTGCCAGCAGCCCATACGGACTAGCGGGGGCCAACGAGCAGTACTTC. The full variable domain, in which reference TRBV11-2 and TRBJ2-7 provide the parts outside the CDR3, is EAGVAQSPRYKIIEKRQSVAFWCNPISGHATLYWYQQILGQGPKLLIQFQNNGVVDDSQLPKDRFSAERLKGVDSTLKIQPAKLEDSAVYLCASSPYGLAGANEQYFGPGTRLTVT.

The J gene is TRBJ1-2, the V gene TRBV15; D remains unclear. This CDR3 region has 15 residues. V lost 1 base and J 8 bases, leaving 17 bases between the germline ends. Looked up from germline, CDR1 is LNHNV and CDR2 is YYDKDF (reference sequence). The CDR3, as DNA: TGTGCCACCAGCAGAGGCCAGGAATATGGTGAGGGCTACACCTTC. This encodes CATSRGQEYGEGYTF.

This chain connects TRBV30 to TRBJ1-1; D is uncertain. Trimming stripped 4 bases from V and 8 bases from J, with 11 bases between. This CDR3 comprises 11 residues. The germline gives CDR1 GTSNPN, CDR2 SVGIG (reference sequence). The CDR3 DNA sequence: TGTGCCTGGAACTCCCCCGGGGAAGCTTTCTTT. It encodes CAWNSPGEAFF.

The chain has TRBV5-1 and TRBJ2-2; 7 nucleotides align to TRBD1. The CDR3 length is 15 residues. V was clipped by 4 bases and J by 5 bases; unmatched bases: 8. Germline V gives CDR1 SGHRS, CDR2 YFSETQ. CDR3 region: CASSTGQERTGELFF. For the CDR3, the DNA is TGCGCCAGCAGCACCGGACAGGAACGTACCGGGGAGCTGTTTTTT.

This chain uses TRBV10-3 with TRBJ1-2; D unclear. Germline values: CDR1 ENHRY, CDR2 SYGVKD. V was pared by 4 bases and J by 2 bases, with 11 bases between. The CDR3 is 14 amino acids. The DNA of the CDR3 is TGTGCCATCAGTGGAGGCGGGTCGAACTATGGCTACACCTTC. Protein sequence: CAISGGGSNYGYTF.

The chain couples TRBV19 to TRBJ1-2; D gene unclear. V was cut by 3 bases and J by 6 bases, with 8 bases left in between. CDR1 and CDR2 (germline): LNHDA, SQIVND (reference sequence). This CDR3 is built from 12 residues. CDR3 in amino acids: CASSMGKDGYTF. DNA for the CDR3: TGTGCCAGTAGTATGGGCAAAGATGGCTACACCTTC. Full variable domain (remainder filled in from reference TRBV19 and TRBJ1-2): DGGITQSPKYLFRKEGQNVTLSCEQNLNHDAMYWYRQDPGQGLRLIYYSQIVNDFQKGDIAEGYSVSREKKESFPLTVTSAQKNPTAFYLCASSMGKDGYTFGSGTRLTVV.

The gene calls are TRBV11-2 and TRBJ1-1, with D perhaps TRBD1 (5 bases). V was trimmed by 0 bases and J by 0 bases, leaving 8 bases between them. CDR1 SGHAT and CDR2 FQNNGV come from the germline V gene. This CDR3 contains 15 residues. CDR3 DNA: TGTGCCAGCAGCTTAGAAGGGGTGGTGAACACTGAAGCTTTCTTT. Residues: CASSLEGVVNTEAFF. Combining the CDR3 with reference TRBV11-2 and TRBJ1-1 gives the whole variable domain EAGVAQSPRYKIIEKRQSVAFWCNPISGHATLYWYQQILGQGPKLLIQFQNNGVVDDSQLPKDRFSAERLKGVDSTLKIQPAKLEDSAVYLCASSLEGVVNTEAFFGQGTRLTVV.

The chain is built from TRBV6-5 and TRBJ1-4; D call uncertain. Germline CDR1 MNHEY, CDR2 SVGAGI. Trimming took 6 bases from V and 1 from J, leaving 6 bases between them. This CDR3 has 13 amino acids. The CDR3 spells CASSLVTNEKLFF. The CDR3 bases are TGTGCCAGCAGCCTCGTAACTAATGAAAAACTGTTTTTT.

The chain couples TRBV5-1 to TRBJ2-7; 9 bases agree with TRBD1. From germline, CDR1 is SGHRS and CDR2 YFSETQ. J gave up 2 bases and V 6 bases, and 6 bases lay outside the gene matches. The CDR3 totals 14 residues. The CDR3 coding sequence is TGCGCCAGCACGGGGGGACAGGGTGCCTACGAGCAGTACTTC. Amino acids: CASTGGQGAYEQYF.

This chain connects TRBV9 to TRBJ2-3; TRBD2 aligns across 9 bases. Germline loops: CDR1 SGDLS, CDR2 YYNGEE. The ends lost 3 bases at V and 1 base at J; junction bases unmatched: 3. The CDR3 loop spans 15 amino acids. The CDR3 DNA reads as TGTGCCAGCAGCGGGCCTAGCGGGGGCACAGATACGCAGTATTTT. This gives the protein CASSGPSGGTDTQYF.

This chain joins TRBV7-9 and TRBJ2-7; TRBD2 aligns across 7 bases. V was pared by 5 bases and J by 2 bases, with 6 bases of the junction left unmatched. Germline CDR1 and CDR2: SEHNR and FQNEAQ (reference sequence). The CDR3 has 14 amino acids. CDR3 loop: CASSEPGTTYEQYF. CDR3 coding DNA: TGTGCCAGCAGCGAACCCGGGACTACCTACGAGCAGTACTTC.

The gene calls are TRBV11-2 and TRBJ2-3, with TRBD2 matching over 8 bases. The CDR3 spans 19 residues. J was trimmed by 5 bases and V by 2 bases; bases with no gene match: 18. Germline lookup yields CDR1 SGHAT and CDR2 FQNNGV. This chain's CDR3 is CASSLSPVGRGGGGDTQYF. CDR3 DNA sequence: TGTGCCAGCAGCTTAAGCCCCGTAGGACGGGGGGGCGGGGGAGATACGCAGTATTTT. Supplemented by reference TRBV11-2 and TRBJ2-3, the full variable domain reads EAGVAQSPRYKIIEKRQSVAFWCNPISGHATLYWYQQILGQGPKLLIQFQNNGVVDDSQLPKDRFSAERLKGVDSTLKIQPAKLEDSAVYLCASSLSPVGRGGGGDTQYFGPGTRLTVL.

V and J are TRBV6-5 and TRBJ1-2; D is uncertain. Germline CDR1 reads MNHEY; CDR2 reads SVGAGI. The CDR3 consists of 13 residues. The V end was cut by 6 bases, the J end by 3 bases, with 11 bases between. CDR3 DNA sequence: TGTGCCAGCAGCTCAAGGGAGGACTATGGCTACACCTTC. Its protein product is CASSSREDYGYTF.

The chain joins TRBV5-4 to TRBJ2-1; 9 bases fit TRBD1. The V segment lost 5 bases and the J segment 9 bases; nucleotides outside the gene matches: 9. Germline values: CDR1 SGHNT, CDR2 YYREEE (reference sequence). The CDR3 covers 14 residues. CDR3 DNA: TGTGCCAGCAGGCCCGGGACAGGGTCTTTTGAGCAGTTCTTC. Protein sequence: CASRPGTGSFEQFF. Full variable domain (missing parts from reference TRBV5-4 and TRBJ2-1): ETGVTQSPTHLIKTRGQQVTLRCSSQSGHNTVSWYQQALGQGPQFIFQYYREEENGRGNFPPRFSGLQFPNYSSELNVNALELDDSALYLCASRPGTGSFEQFFGPGTRLTVL.

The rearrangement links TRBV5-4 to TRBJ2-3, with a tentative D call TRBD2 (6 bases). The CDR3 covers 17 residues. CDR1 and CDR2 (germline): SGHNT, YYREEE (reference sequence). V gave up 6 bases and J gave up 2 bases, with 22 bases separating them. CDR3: CASNPSLVSRDTDTQYF. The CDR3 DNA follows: TGTGCCAGCAACCCTTCCCTCGTGTCGCGGGACACAGATACGCAGTATTTT.

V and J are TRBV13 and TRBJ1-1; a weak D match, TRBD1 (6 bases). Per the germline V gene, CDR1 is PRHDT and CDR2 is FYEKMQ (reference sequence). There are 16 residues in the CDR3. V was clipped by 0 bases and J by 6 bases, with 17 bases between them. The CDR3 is CASSLGGQLTAAEAFF. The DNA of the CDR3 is TGTGCCAGCAGCTTAGGTGGACAGCTTACAGCCGCTGAAGCTTTCTTT. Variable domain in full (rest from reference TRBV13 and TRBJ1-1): AAGVIQSPRHLIKEKRETATLKCYPIPRHDTVYWYQQGPGQDPQFLISFYEKMQSDKGSIPDRFSAQQFSDYHSELNMSSLELGDSALYFCASSLGGQLTAAEAFFGQGTRLTVV.

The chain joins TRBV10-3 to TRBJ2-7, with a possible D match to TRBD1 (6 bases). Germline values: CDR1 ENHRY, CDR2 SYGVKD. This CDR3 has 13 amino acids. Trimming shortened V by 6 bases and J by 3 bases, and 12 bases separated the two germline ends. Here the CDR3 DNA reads TGTGCCATCAGGCCGGGACAAGGCTACGAGCAGTACTTC. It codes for CAIRPGQGYEQYF.

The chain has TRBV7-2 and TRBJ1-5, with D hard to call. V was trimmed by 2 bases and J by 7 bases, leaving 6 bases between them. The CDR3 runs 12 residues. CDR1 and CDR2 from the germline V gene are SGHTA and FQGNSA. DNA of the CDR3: TGTGCCAGCAGCTTAAGAGGGCAGCCCCAGCATTTT. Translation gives CASSLRGQPQHF.

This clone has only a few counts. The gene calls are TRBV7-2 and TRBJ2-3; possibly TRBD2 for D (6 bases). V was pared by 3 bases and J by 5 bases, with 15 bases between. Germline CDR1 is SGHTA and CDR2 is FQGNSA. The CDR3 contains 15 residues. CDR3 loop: CASSFPRDSRDTQYF. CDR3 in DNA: TGTGCCAGCAGCTTTCCGCGGGATTCGAGAGATACGCAGTATTTT.

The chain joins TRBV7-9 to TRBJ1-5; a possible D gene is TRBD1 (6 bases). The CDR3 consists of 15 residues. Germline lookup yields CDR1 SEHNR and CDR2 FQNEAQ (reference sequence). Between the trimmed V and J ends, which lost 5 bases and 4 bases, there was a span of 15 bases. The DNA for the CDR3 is TGTGCCAGCAGCCAAGCGGGGGGCGGAAATCAGCCCCAGCATTTT. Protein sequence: CASSQAGGGNQPQHF. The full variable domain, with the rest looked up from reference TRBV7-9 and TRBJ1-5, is DTGVSQNPRHKITKRGQNVTFRCDPISEHNRLYWYRQTLGQGPEFLTYFQNEAQLEKSRLLSDRFSAERPKGSFSTLEIQRTEQGDSAMYLCASSQAGGGNQPQHFGDGTRLSIL.

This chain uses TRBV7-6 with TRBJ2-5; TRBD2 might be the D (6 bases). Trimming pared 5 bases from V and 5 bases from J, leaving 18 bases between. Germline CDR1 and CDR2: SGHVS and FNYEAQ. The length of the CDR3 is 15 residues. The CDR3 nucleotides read TGTGCCAGCAGCGACCGACGGGACTGGGGGGAGACCCAGTACTTC. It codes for CASSDRRDWGETQYF. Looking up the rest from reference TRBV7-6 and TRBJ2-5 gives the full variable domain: GAGVSQSPRYKVTKRGQDVALRCDPISGHVSLYWYRQALGQGPEFLTYFNYEAQQDKSGLPNDRFSAERPEGSISTLTIQRTEQRDSAMYRCASSDRRDWGETQYFGPGTRLLVL.

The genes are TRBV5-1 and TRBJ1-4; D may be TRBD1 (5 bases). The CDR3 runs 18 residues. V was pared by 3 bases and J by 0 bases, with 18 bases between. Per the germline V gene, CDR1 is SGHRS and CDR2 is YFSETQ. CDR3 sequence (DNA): TGCGCCAGCAGCTCCGGGGCAGGATTGGGATCAACTAATGAAAAACTGTTTTTT. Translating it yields CASSSGAGLGSTNEKLFF.

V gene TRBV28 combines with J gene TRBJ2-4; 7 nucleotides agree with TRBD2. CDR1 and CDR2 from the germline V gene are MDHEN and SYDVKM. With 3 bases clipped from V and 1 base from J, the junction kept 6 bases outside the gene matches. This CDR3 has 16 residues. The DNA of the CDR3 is TGTGCCAGCAGTTTTGGGAGGGGTCGGGCCAAAAACATTCAGTACTTC. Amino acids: CASSFGRGRAKNIQYF.

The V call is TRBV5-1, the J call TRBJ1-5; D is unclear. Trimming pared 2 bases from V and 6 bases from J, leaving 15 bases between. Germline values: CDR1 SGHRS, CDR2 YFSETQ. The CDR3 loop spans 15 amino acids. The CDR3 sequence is CASSFSGEVGQPQHF. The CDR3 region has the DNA TGCGCCAGCAGCTTCTCCGGGGAGGTGGGTCAGCCCCAGCATTTT.